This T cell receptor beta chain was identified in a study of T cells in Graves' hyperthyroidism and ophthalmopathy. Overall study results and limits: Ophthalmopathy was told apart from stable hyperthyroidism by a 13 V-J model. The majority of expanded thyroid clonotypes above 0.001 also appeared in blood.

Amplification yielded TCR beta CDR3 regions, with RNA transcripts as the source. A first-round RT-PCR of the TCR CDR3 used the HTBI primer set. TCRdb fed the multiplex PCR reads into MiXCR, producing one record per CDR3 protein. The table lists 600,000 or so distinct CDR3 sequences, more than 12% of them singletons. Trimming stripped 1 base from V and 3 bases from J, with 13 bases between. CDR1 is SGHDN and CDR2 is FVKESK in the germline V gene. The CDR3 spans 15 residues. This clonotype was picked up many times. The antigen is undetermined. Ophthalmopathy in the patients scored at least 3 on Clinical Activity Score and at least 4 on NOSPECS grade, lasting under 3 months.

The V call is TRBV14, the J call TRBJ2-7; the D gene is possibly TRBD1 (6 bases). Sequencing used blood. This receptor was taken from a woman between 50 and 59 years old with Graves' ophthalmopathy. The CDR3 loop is CASSQAIGGNYEQYF. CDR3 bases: TGTGCCAGCAGCCAAGCAATAGGGGGAAACTACGAGCAGTACTTC.